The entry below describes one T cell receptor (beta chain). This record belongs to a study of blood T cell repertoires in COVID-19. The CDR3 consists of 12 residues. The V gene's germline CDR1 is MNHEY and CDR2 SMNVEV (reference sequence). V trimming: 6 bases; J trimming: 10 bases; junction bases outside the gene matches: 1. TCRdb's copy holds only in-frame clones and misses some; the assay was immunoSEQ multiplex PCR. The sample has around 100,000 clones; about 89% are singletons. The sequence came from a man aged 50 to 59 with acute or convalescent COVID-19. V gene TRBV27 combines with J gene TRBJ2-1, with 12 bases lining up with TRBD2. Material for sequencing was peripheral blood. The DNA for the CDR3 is TGTGCCAGCAGACTAGCGGGAGGAGAGCAGTTCTTC. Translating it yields CASRLAGGEQFF.